The 20 T cell receptor beta chains given below trace back to one sample, sequenced in a study of blood T cells in healthy people across ages. The use of a sample-barcoded 5' primer and a J-beta primer mix characterized a second PCR of about 6 to 12 cycles. Each CDR3 protein is one row after TCRdb ran MiXCR on the 5' RACE reads. In the table there are over 500,000 distinct CDR3 sequences, approximately 52% of which are singletons. The sequencing sample was made of blood. The receptors come from a woman of 80 years or more in good health.

The chain has TRBV29-1 and TRBJ2-5, with D possibly being TRBD1 (8 bases). The CDR3 consists of 17 residues. CDR1 is SQVTM, CDR2 ANQGSEA, per germline. Trimming cost V 4 bases and J 2 bases, with 23 bases left between them. CDR3 coding DNA: TGCAGCGTTGTGGGAGGGCAGGGGGCGGTCTTTCAAGAGACCCAGTACTTC. This encodes CSVVGGQGAVFQETQYF. Looking up the rest from reference TRBV29-1 and TRBJ2-5 gives the full variable domain: SAVISQKPSRDICQRGTSLTIQCQVDSQVTMMFWYRQQPGQSLTLIATANQGSEATYESGFVIDKFPISRPNLTFSTLTVSNMSPEDSSIYLCSVVGGQGAVFQETQYFGPGTRLLVL.

On this clonotype: A much larger clone lies a single base off, so this may be a read error. CDR3 protein: CASSLDLAGYNEQYF. As DNA, the CDR3 is TGCGCCAGCAGCTTGGACCTAGCGGGATACAATGAGCAGTACTTC. The V call is TRBV5-1, the J call TRBJ2-5, with 9 bases matching TRBD2. The V and J ends lost 0 bases and 11 bases, in that order; junction bases with no gene match: 11. This CDR3 is 15 amino acids long. Germline-derived CDR1 and CDR2 are SGHRS and YFSETQ.

V usage is TRBV10-3 and J usage is TRBJ2-1; D perhaps matches TRBD2 (6 bases). The V and J ends lost 2 bases and 9 bases respectively, with 8 bases between them. This CDR3 is built from 12 residues. CDR1 and CDR2 from the germline V gene are ENHRY and SYGVKD. The CDR3 reads CAISEPEGEQFF. For the CDR3, the DNA is TGTGCCATCAGTGAGCCGGAGGGTGAGCAGTTCTTC.

This clonotype was seen once. The chain has TRBV21-1 and TRBJ2-1; no check of the table's D call, TRBD2, against the DNA was made. TRBV21-1 represents a pseudogene. The CDR3 contains 20 residues. The CDR3: CASRERSLAGHDSSYNEQFF. In DNA form, the CDR3 reads TGTGCCAGCAGGGAAAGATCACTAGCGGGGCACGATAGCTCCTACAATGAGCAGTTCTTC.

This clonotype was seen only a few times. The V and J genes are TRBV20-1 and TRBJ2-5; the match to TRBD2 covers 13 bases. The V segment lost 6 bases and the J segment 2 bases; nucleotides outside the gene matches: 9. The length of the CDR3 is 16 residues. Germline V gene sequence: CDR1 DFQATT, CDR2 SNEGSKA (reference sequence). The CDR3 nucleotides are TGCAGTGCCATAACTAGCGGGAGGGCACCACAAGAGACCCAGTACTTC. Translated, it gives CSAITSGRAPQETQYF.

Comments on this clonotype: This may be a read error: a much more frequent sequence differs by one nucleotide. This rearrangement joins TRBV20-1 to TRBJ2-5, with D unclear. Germline CDR1 DFQATT, CDR2 SNEGSKA (reference sequence). The V end was cut by 6 bases, the J end by 11 bases, with 25 bases between. There are 14 residues in the CDR3. CDR3: CSALPVPSNNEQYF. CDR3 in DNA: TGCAGTGCCCTCCCCGTTCCCTCAAACAATGAGCAGTACTTC.

The chain joins TRBV3-1 to TRBJ1-4; possibly TRBD1 for D (6 bases). CDR1 is LGHDT, CDR2 YNNKEL, per germline (reference sequence). The CDR3 spans 15 residues. V shed 0 bases and J shed 9 bases, with 14 bases lying between them. CDR3 in DNA: TGTGCCAGCAGCCAAGAGCAGGGGCTAGGGAAAAAACTGTTTTTT. Translation gives CASSQEQGLGKKLFF.

A remark on this clonotype: Mismatch with germline at one junction end may stem from a read error. The chain combines TRBV7-9 with TRBJ2-5, with D perhaps TRBD1 (5 bases). Looked up from germline, CDR1 is SEHNR and CDR2 is FQNEAQ (reference sequence). This CDR3 is 13 amino acids long. CDR3 sequence (DNA): TGTACCAGCAGCTTAAGACAGCAAGAGACCCAGTACTTC. Its protein is CTSSLRQQETQYF.

This clonotype was counted only a few times. The V call is TRBV3-1, the J call TRBJ2-3; TRBD1 matches at 7 bases. The CDR3 is 16 amino acids. The V gene's germline CDR1 is LGHDT and CDR2 YNNKEL (reference sequence). V trimming: 4 bases; J trimming: 3 bases; junction bases outside the gene matches: 10. CDR3 amino acids: CASSRRGQYITDTQYF. The CDR3 coding sequence is TGTGCCAGCAGCCGTCGGGGACAGTACATTACAGATACGCAGTATTTT.

The chain uses TRBV4-1 and TRBJ1-2; weak D call: TRBD1 (6 bases). CDR3 length: 18 residues. V shed 0 bases and J shed 7 bases, with 24 bases lying between them. CDR1 and CDR2 from the germline V gene are MGHRA and YSYEKL. CDR3 bases: TGCGCCAGCAGCCAAGATCTCGCAGGGGCGCGGAGTTTCGGTGGCTACACCTTC. Its translation: CASSQDLAGARSFGGYTF.

This chain connects TRBV18 to TRBJ2-7; D not certain. This CDR3 spans 14 amino acids. Germline CDR1 reads KGHSH; CDR2 reads LQKENI. V was pared by 1 base and J by 7 bases, with 14 bases between. CDR3 residues: CASSPLQSYNEQYF. The DNA of the CDR3 is TGTGCCAGCTCACCACTGCAGTCCTACAATGAGCAGTACTTC. Supplemented by reference TRBV18 and TRBJ2-7, the full variable domain reads NAGVMQNPRHLVRRRGQEARLRCSPMKGHSHVYWYRQLPEEGLKFMVYLQKENIIDESGMPKERFSAEFPKEGPSILRIQQVVRGDSAAYFCASSPLQSYNEQYFGPGTRLTVT.

This clonotype was counted a few times. At one end the junction does not follow the germline gene, possibly because of a read error. The V and J genes are TRBV7-7 and TRBJ2-1; D gene ambiguous. CDR3 length: 15 residues. Germline assignment: CDR1 SSHAT and CDR2 FNYEAQ (reference sequence). The CDR3 protein is CASSSNSAPNNEQFF. CDR3 coding DNA: TGTGCTAGCAGCTCAAACAGCGCCCCAAACAATGAGCAGTTCTTC.

J is TRBJ2-3 and V is TRBV7-6; the D is unclear. The V end was cut by 3 bases, the J end by 3 bases, with 13 bases between. Germline V gives CDR1 SGHVS, CDR2 FNYEAQ. The CDR3 covers 15 residues. CDR3 sequence: CASSLGTVSTDTQYF. For the CDR3, the DNA is TGTGCCAGCAGCTTGGGAACGGTTTCGACAGATACGCAGTATTTT.

The chain joins TRBV18 to TRBJ2-5; D is uncertain. The V end lost 1 base, the J end lost 3 bases, and 6 bases lay between the germline ends. The germline V gene has CDR1 KGHSH and CDR2 LQKENI. The CDR3 has 13 residues. The CDR3 sequence: CASSPRVEETQYF. CDR3 nucleotide sequence: TGTGCCAGCTCACCACGAGTTGAAGAGACCCAGTACTTC.

This clonotype was counted many times. The chain recombines TRBV11-2 with TRBJ2-1, with D unresolved. Germline CDR1 is SGHAT and CDR2 is FQNNGV. V was pared by 5 bases and J by 9 bases, with 17 bases between. CDR3 length equals 14 residues. Written as DNA, the CDR3 is TGTGCCAGCAGCCTCCGGGCCCTCTCGGGTGAGCAGTTCTTC. Its protein is CASSLRALSGEQFF.

This clonotype was seen ten or more times. The chain combines TRBV7-8 with TRBJ2-7, with 9 bases fitting TRBD2. Trimming at V came to 5 bases and at J to 2 bases, leaving 4 bases not matched to a gene. The germline CDR1 and CDR2 sequences are SGHVS and FQNEAQ. This CDR3 region has 14 residues. The CDR3 protein is CASSPGTSTYEQYF. Here the CDR3 DNA reads TGTGCCAGCAGCCCAGGGACTAGCACCTACGAGCAGTACTTC. Combining the CDR3 with reference TRBV7-8 and TRBJ2-7 gives the whole variable domain GAGVSQSPRYKVAKRGQDVALRCDPISGHVSLFWYQQALGQGPEFLTYFQNEAQLDKSGLPSDRFFAERPEGSVSTLKIQRTQQEDSAVYLCASSPGTSTYEQYFGPGTRLTVT.

The CDR3 DNA reads as TGTGCCAGCAGCCAAGATCGGCGGGGGGGCCGCACAGATACGCAGTATTTT. It yields the protein CASSQDRRGGRTDTQYF. The rearrangement uses TRBV14 and TRBJ2-3; 9 bases line up with TRBD2. Losses at the gene ends were 0 bases for V and 1 base for J; bases not matched to a gene: 5. Germline V gene lookup returns CDR1 SGHDN and CDR2 FVKESK. The CDR3 sequence is 17 residues long.

The DNA of the CDR3 is TGCAGTGCTGAGAGGGCTAGCGGGGGGGGGGAGACCCAGTACTTC. Translation gives CSAERASGGGETQYF. The chain has TRBV20-1 and TRBJ2-5, with TRBD2 matching 12 bases. From germline, CDR1 is DFQATT and CDR2 SNEGSKA (reference sequence). Germline trimming cut 5 bases from V and 5 bases from J; bases unmatched to any gene: 9. The CDR3 loop spans 15 amino acids.

The chain combines TRBV12-3 or TRBV12-4 with TRBJ2-2; TRBD2 is a possible D gene (6 bases). V lost 6 bases and J lost 6, with 14 bases in between. The CDR3 extends over 14 amino acids. CDR3 nucleotides: TGTGCCAGCAGCCCGGGGGTAGGGGCCGGGGAGCTGTTTTTT. Protein: CASSPGVGAGELFF.

This sequence joins TRBV6-2 or TRBV6-3 and TRBJ2-7, with D hard to call. CDR1 MNHEY and CDR2 SVGEGT come from the germline V gene. The V gene lost 0 bases and the J gene lost 2 bases, with 11 bases spanning the gap. CDR3 length equals 15 residues. The CDR3 loop reads CASSYSTDGAYEQYF. The CDR3 region has the DNA TGTGCCAGCAGTTACTCGACGGACGGTGCCTACGAGCAGTACTTC.